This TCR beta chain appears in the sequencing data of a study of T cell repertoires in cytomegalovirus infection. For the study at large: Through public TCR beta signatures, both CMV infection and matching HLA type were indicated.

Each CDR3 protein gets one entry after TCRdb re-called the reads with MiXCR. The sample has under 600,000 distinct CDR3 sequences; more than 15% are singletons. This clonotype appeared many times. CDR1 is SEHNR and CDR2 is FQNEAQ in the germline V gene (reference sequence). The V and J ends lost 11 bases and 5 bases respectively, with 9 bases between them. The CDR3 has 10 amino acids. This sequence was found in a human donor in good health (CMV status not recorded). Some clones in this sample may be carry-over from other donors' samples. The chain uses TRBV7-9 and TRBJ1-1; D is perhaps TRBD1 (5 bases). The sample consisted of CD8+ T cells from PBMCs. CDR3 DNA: TGTGCCTCCGAGGGGACTGAAGCTTTCTTT. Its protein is CASEGTEAFF. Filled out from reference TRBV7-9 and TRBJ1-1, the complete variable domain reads DTGVSQNPRHKITKRGQNVTFRCDPISEHNRLYWYRQTLGQGPEFLTYFQNEAQLEKSRLLSDRFSAERPKGSFSTLEIQRTEQGDSAMYLCASEGTEAFFGQGTRLTVV.